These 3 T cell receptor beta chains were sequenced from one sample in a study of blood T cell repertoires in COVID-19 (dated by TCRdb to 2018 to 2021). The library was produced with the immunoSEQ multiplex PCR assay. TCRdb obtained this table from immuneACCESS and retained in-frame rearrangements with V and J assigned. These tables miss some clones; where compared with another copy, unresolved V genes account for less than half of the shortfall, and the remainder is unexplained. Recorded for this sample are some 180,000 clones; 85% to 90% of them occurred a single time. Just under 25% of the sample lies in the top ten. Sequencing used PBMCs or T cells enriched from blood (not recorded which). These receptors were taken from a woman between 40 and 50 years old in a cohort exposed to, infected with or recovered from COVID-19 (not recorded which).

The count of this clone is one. The CDR3 coding sequence is TGTGCCACCAGTGACTTTAGCGGGACTAGCGGGGGCTTCGCCTACAATGAGCAGTTCTTC. Its protein is CATSDFSGTSGGFAYNEQFF. The chain couples TRBV24-1 to TRBJ2-1; TRBD2 matches at 14 bases. V lost 4 bases to trimming and J lost 2 bases; unmatched junction nucleotides: 12. Germline assignment: CDR1 KGHDR and CDR2 SFDVKD. The length of the CDR3 is 20 residues.

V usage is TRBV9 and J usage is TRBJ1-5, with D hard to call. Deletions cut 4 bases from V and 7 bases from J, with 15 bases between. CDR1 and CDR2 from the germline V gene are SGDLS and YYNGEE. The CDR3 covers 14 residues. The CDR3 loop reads CASSPGGPEQPQHF. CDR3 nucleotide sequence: TGTGCCAGCAGCCCGGGAGGGCCGGAACAGCCCCAGCATTTT.

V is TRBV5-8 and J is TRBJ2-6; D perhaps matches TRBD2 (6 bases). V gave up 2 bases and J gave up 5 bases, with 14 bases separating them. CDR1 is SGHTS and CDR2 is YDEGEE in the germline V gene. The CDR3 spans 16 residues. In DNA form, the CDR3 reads TGTGCCAGCAGCTTTCGGGGGAATTCTAGGGCCAACGTCCTGACTTTC. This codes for CASSFRGNSRANVLTF.